The 31 T cell receptor beta chains below all came from one sample that was sequenced in a study of cytomegalovirus exposure and HLA in healthy donors. Both 60 Vbeta primers and 13 Jbeta primers went into the PCR. Assay: immunoSEQ multiplex PCR; the TCRdb copy retains only in-frame clones and omits some. The sample carries 85,000 to 100,000 clones, 90% recorded once. Source material: PBMCs. The receptors here all came from a man aged 18-30 years in good health and CMV-seronegative.

This chain connects TRBV7-2 to TRBJ2-5; 9 bases fit TRBD1. V dropped 5 bases and J dropped 9; count of bases not matched to a gene: 13. Germline V CDR1 and CDR2: SGHTA, FQGNSA. The CDR3 contains 15 residues. The CDR3 spells CASSRVIRTGEAQYF. The DNA of the CDR3 is TGTGCCAGCAGCCGTGTCATCCGGACAGGGGAGGCCCAGTACTTC.

The V call is TRBV5-5, the J call TRBJ2-7; no firm D call. The CDR3 totals 13 residues. The V gene lost 6 bases and the J gene lost 6 bases, with 16 bases spanning the gap. CDR1 and CDR2 from the germline V gene are SGHKS and YYEKEE (reference sequence). The CDR3 DNA reads TGTGCCAGCATCCAAGCCTCGTCCCGCGAGCAGTACTTC. Its protein product is CASIQASSREQYF.

The rearrangement uses TRBV27 and TRBJ2-2, with no clear D. CDR1 and CDR2 from the germline V gene are MNHEY and SMNVEV (reference sequence). The CDR3 is 16 amino acids. Trimming cost V 2 bases and J 1 base, with 11 bases left between them. CDR3 amino acids: CASSLLVGMNTGELFF. CDR3 DNA: TGTGCCAGCAGTTTACTAGTAGGAATGAACACCGGGGAGCTGTTTTTT.

This clone was seen more than once but under ten times. The chain is built from TRBV15 and TRBJ2-7, with 12 nucleotides matching TRBD1. Per germline, CDR1 LNHNV and CDR2 YYDKDF (reference sequence). This CDR3 comprises 16 residues. V was pared by 0 bases and J by 5 bases, with 5 bases of the junction left unmatched. CDR3 protein: CATSRDMGTGGDEQYF. CDR3 coding DNA: TGTGCCACCAGCAGAGATATGGGGACAGGGGGCGACGAGCAGTACTTC.

This clone was seen a single time. This chain connects TRBV7-9 to TRBJ1-3; no definite D call. Between the trimmed V and J ends, which lost 4 bases and 6 bases, there was a span of 13 bases. This CDR3 has 14 amino acids. Per germline, CDR1 SEHNR and CDR2 FQNEAQ (reference sequence). The CDR3 bases are TGTGCCAGCAGCTCAAGCGATATTATAAACACCATATATTTT. It specifies CASSSSDIINTIYF.

The rearrangement uses TRBV4-3 and TRBJ1-5; D call uncertain. In germline, CDR1 is LGHNA, CDR2 YSLEER. V shed 0 bases and J shed 0 bases, with 6 bases lying between them. The CDR3 is made up of 15 amino acids. DNA for the CDR3: TGCGCCAGCAGCCAAGAAGCTGATAGCAATCAGCCCCAGCATTTT. Translation: CASSQEADSNQPQHF.

J is TRBJ2-4 and V is TRBV5-6; D is undetermined. The V end was cut by 4 bases, the J end by 1 base, with 15 bases between. CDR3 size: 16 residues. Germline values: CDR1 SGHDT, CDR2 YYEEEE. The CDR3 coding sequence is TGTGCCAGCAGCGCCACGAAAGTGCGGGCCAAAAACATTCAGTACTTC. The encoded protein is CASSATKVRAKNIQYF. Full variable domain (outside the CDR3, taken from reference TRBV5-6 and TRBJ2-4): DAGVTQSPTHLIKTRGQQVTLRCSPKSGHDTVSWYQQALGQGPQFIFQYYEEEERQRGNFPDRFSGHQFPNYSSELNVNALLLGDSALYLCASSATKVRAKNIQYFGAGTRLSVL.

The rearrangement uses TRBV5-6 and TRBJ1-5, with 7 bases matching TRBD1. This CDR3 is 18 amino acids long. With 1 base clipped from V and 5 bases from J, the junction kept 15 bases outside the gene matches. CDR1 and CDR2 from the germline V gene are SGHDT and YYEEEE. CDR3 residues: CASSLLGPGGGPHQPQHF. The CDR3 DNA sequence: TGTGCCAGCAGCTTGTTAGGTCCGGGAGGGGGCCCACATCAGCCCCAGCATTTT.

This clone was observed a single time. The rearrangement joins TRBV2 to TRBJ2-7, with a possible D match to TRBD1 (6 bases). V was clipped by 7 bases and J by 2 bases, with 18 bases between them. The CDR3 is made up of 15 amino acids. The germline CDR1 and CDR2 sequences are SNHLY and FYNNEI. The chain's CDR3 is CASTLSGTKAYEQYF. In DNA form, the CDR3 reads TGTGCCAGCACCCTATCCGGGACAAAAGCCTACGAGCAGTACTTC. Full variable domain (missing parts from reference TRBV2 and TRBJ2-7): EPEVTQTPSHQVTQMGQEVILRCVPISNHLYFYWYRQILGQKVEFLVSFYNNEISEKSEIFDDQFSVERPDGSNFTLKIRSTKLEDSAMYFCASTLSGTKAYEQYFGPGTRLTVT.

The chain joins TRBV7-3 to TRBJ2-1; TRBD2 matches at 7 bases. The ends lost 1 base at V and 5 bases at J; junction bases unmatched: 8. CDR3 length equals 16 residues. Germline V CDR1 and CDR2: SGHTA, FQGTGA. CDR3 nucleotide sequence: TGTGCCAGCAGCTTAATCCCGGGAGGCGGGAACAATGAGCAGTTCTTC. Residues: CASSLIPGGGNNEQFF.

The V call is TRBV6-1, the J call TRBJ2-3; 8 nucleotides agree with TRBD2. Germline values: CDR1 MNHNS, CDR2 SASEGT. Trimming removed 6 bases from V and 6 bases from J; junction bases left unmatched: 8. The CDR3 loop spans 14 amino acids. CDR3 protein: CASRSGGRLDTQYF. The CDR3 DNA reads TGTGCCAGCAGGTCCGGCGGGAGGCTGGATACGCAGTATTTT.

This chain uses TRBV19 with TRBJ1-2, with D maybe TRBD1 (6 bases). Per the germline V gene, CDR1 is LNHDA and CDR2 is SQIVND (reference sequence). The CDR3 consists of 13 residues. Trimming cost V 7 bases and J 7 bases, with 16 bases left between them. CDR3 amino acids: CASTPRGGSGYTF. DNA for the CDR3: TGTGCCAGTACCCCCAGGGGTGGTAGTGGCTACACCTTC. Full variable domain (remainder filled in from reference TRBV19 and TRBJ1-2): DGGITQSPKYLFRKEGQNVTLSCEQNLNHDAMYWYRQDPGQGLRLIYYSQIVNDFQKGDIAEGYSVSREKKESFPLTVTSAQKNPTAFYLCASTPRGGSGYTFGSGTRLTVV.

This chain joins TRBV28 and TRBJ1-1; 10 bases are shared with TRBD1. The CDR3 totals 16 residues. Per germline, CDR1 MDHEN and CDR2 SYDVKM. J was trimmed by 4 bases and V by 3 bases; bases with no gene match: 8. The CDR3 region is CASSFRFGTGATEAFF. CDR3 nucleotides: TGTGCCAGCAGTTTCCGGTTCGGGACAGGGGCCACTGAAGCTTTCTTT.

CDR3 bases: TGTGCCAGCCGCTGGGCGAAGGATGGCTACACCTTC. Its protein is CASRWAKDGYTF. The chain combines TRBV6-5 with TRBJ1-2; no clear D. Looked up from germline, CDR1 is MNHEY and CDR2 is SVGAGI. The V and J ends lost 8 bases and 6 bases respectively, with 13 bases between them. This CDR3 has 12 amino acids.

The chain employs TRBV6-4 and TRBJ2-1; maybe TRBD2 (6 bases). Germline-derived CDR1 and CDR2 are MRHNA and SNTAGT. The CDR3 runs 18 residues. The V end lost 3 bases, the J end lost 6 bases, and 24 bases lay between the germline ends. The CDR3, as DNA: TGTGCCAGCAGTGAGGGGGGAGTGGGTAGCGCGAACGCCAATGAGCAGTTCTTC. Translating it yields CASSEGGVGSANANEQFF.

About this clone: At one end, the junction sequence differs from germline, possibly due to a read error. The V and J genes are TRBV18 and TRBJ1-6; D remains unclear. Germline CDR1 and CDR2: KGHSH and LQKENI. The CDR3 consists of 16 residues. This CDR3 is CASSPPLGVYNSALHF. The DNA of the CDR3 is TGTGCCAGCTCACCGCCTTTGGGAGTGTATAATTCAGCCCTCCACTTT. The variable domain in full, completed from reference TRBV18 and TRBJ1-6, reads NAGVMQNPRHLVRRRGQEARLRCSPMKGHSHVYWYRQLPEEGLKFMVYLQKENIIDESGMPKERFSAEFPKEGPSILRIQQVVRGDSAAYFCASSPPLGVYNSALHFGNGTRLTVT.

The chain is built from TRBV2 and TRBJ2-5; tentative D call: TRBD2 (6 bases). The CDR3 has 13 amino acids. V dropped 3 bases and J dropped 4 bases, with 9 bases sitting between them. Germline loops: CDR1 SNHLY, CDR2 FYNNEI. In nucleotides, the CDR3 is TGTGCCAGCAGTGAGGCGGGAAGAGAGACCCAGTACTTC. Protein sequence: CASSEAGRETQYF.

The chain couples TRBV5-5 to TRBJ2-7; no clear D gene. The V end was cut by 3 bases, the J end by 1 base, with 11 bases between. This CDR3 comprises 14 residues. Germline V lookup: CDR1 SGHKS, CDR2 YYEKEE (reference sequence). In DNA, the CDR3 is TGTGCCAGCAGCTCCCTTGGAGCTTCCTACGAGCAGTACTTC. It encodes CASSSLGASYEQYF.

The chain couples TRBV18 to TRBJ2-7, with TRBD1 matching 8 bases. CDR3 length: 15 residues. Germline CDR1 KGHSH, CDR2 LQKENI. V lost 3 bases and J lost 5; bases outside the gene matches: 9. In DNA, the CDR3 is TGTGCCAGCTCACCTAAGACAGGGGTGTTAAACGAGCAGTACTTC. It is translated as CASSPKTGVLNEQYF.

The chain couples TRBV9 to TRBJ2-3; perhaps TRBD1 as D (6 bases). The CDR3 consists of 15 residues. V lost 4 bases and J lost 4, with 16 bases in between. Germline V gives CDR1 SGDLS, CDR2 YYNGEE. The CDR3 sequence: CASSRATGVSDTQYF. The CDR3 nucleotides read TGTGCCAGCAGCCGGGCGACAGGCGTTTCAGATACGCAGTATTTT.

The V and J genes are TRBV19 and TRBJ2-2; D gene ambiguous. V was clipped by 6 bases and J by 0 bases, with 11 bases between them. The CDR3 extends over 15 amino acids. Per germline, CDR1 LNHDA and CDR2 SQIVND (reference sequence). For the CDR3, the DNA is TGTGCCAGTAGGGTACTGATCGCGAACACCGGGGAGCTGTTTTTT. It encodes CASRVLIANTGELFF.

For the CDR3, the DNA is TGTGCCAGCAGACAACGGGCCCTCTTTCAAACTAGCGGGCCTCTCTGGGGCTACGAGCAGTACTTC. Translated: CASRQRALFQTSGPLWGYEQYF. The rearrangement links TRBV27 to TRBJ2-7; 9 bases fit TRBD2. The trim removed 6 bases at V and 3 bases at J, leaving 30 bases unmatched. The CDR3 consists of 22 residues. Germline assignment: CDR1 MNHEY and CDR2 SMNVEV (reference sequence).

This rearrangement joins TRBV27 to TRBJ1-6; 8 positions agree with TRBD1. Germline trimming cut 6 bases from V and 8 bases from J; bases unmatched to any gene: 6. In germline, CDR1 is MNHEY, CDR2 SMNVEV (reference sequence). The CDR3 is made up of 14 amino acids. CDR3: CASRGQVRDSPLHF. The CDR3 DNA follows: TGTGCCAGCAGGGGACAGGTACGGGATTCACCCCTCCACTTT.

This rearrangement joins TRBV4-1 to TRBJ1-5; D unresolved. Trimming removed 0 bases at V and 6 bases at J, with 9 bases between. Germline values: CDR1 MGHRA, CDR2 YSYEKL. The CDR3 runs 14 residues. Here the CDR3 reads CASSQEAHPQPQHF. CDR3 in DNA: TGCGCCAGCAGCCAAGAGGCACATCCTCAGCCCCAGCATTTT.

The chain links TRBV18 to TRBJ2-1, with 8 bases matching TRBD1. This CDR3 is 15 amino acids long. The V gene end was trimmed by 0 bases and the J gene end by 4 bases; junction bases not matched to a gene: 2. Germline V CDR1 and CDR2: KGHSH, LQKENI. The CDR3 reads CASSPPGQAYNEQFF. In DNA form, the CDR3 reads TGTGCCAGCTCACCACCGGGACAGGCTTACAATGAGCAGTTCTTC.

This clone was detected once. This rearrangement joins TRBV6-5 to TRBJ2-1; 11 bases align to TRBD2. The CDR3 contains 15 residues. V dropped 7 bases and J dropped 6; count of bases not matched to a gene: 8. Germline V gene sequence: CDR1 MNHEY, CDR2 SVGAGI. This CDR3 is CASKKLAGAFNEQFF. The CDR3, as DNA: TGTGCCAGCAAGAAACTAGCGGGAGCCTTCAATGAGCAGTTCTTC.

The chain links TRBV7-8 to TRBJ1-2; weak D call: TRBD1 (5 bases). In germline, CDR1 is SGHVS, CDR2 FQNEAQ. V dropped 0 bases and J dropped 2 bases, with 10 bases sitting between them. This CDR3 region has 15 residues. CDR3 residues: CASSLAGVSNYGYTF. CDR3 sequence (DNA): TGTGCCAGCAGCTTAGCAGGGGTATCGAACTATGGCTACACCTTC.

This chain connects TRBV7-8 to TRBJ2-3; D not resolved. Trimming shortened V by 5 bases and J by 2 bases, and 20 bases separated the two germline ends. This CDR3 is 17 amino acids long. Germline-derived CDR1 and CDR2 are SGHVS and FQNEAQ. CDR3 DNA: TGTGCCAGCAGCACTCCCGACAACTTGCCCTTCACAGATACGCAGTATTTT. Its protein product is CASSTPDNLPFTDTQYF.

CDR3: CASSPGQGGNTIYF. The DNA of the CDR3 is TGTGCCAGCTCACCCGGACAGGGTGGAAACACCATATATTTT. The V gene is TRBV18, the J gene TRBJ1-3; 8 positions match TRBD1. J lost 3 bases, V lost 3 bases, and 1 base had no gene match. This CDR3 has 14 amino acids. The V gene's germline CDR1 is KGHSH and CDR2 LQKENI.

The chain combines TRBV28 with TRBJ1-6; no reliable D call. The CDR3 extends over 14 amino acids. Germline assignment: CDR1 MDHEN and CDR2 SYDVKM. V gave up 3 bases and J gave up 12 bases, with 15 bases separating them. CDR3 sequence (DNA): TGTGCCAGCAGTTTCGTGACGGAGATATTACCCCTCCACTTT. This encodes CASSFVTEILPLHF.

There are a few counts of this clone. V gene TRBV2 combines with J gene TRBJ2-5, with D possibly being TRBD1 (8 bases). With 11 bases removed from V and 4 bases from J, the gap between germline ends came to 20 bases. The CDR3 covers 14 residues. Germline CDR1 SNHLY, CDR2 FYNNEI. Here the CDR3 reads CAGGGQGASETQYF. In DNA, the CDR3 is TGTGCCGGGGGGGGGCAGGGGGCCTCAGAGACCCAGTACTTC.